This T cell receptor (beta chain) was captured by sequencing in a study of cytomegalovirus exposure and HLA in healthy donors. The PCR ran on 60 Vbeta and 13 Jbeta primers. Clones were sequenced by immunoSEQ multiplex PCR, and TCRdb holds only the in-frame ones, with some missing. The data show some 170,000 clones, around 76% seen once. The V gene lost 0 bases and the J gene lost 2 bases, with 13 bases spanning the gap. From germline, CDR1 is SGDLS and CDR2 YYNGEE. The CDR3 contains 16 residues. This TCR was sampled from a man in his 60s in good health and CMV-seronegative. Input material: PBMCs. The V and J genes are TRBV9 and TRBJ2-3, with no clear D. The CDR3 here is CASSVGTGDPTDTQYF. For the CDR3, the DNA is TGTGCCAGCAGCGTAGGAACGGGTGACCCCACAGATACGCAGTATTTT.